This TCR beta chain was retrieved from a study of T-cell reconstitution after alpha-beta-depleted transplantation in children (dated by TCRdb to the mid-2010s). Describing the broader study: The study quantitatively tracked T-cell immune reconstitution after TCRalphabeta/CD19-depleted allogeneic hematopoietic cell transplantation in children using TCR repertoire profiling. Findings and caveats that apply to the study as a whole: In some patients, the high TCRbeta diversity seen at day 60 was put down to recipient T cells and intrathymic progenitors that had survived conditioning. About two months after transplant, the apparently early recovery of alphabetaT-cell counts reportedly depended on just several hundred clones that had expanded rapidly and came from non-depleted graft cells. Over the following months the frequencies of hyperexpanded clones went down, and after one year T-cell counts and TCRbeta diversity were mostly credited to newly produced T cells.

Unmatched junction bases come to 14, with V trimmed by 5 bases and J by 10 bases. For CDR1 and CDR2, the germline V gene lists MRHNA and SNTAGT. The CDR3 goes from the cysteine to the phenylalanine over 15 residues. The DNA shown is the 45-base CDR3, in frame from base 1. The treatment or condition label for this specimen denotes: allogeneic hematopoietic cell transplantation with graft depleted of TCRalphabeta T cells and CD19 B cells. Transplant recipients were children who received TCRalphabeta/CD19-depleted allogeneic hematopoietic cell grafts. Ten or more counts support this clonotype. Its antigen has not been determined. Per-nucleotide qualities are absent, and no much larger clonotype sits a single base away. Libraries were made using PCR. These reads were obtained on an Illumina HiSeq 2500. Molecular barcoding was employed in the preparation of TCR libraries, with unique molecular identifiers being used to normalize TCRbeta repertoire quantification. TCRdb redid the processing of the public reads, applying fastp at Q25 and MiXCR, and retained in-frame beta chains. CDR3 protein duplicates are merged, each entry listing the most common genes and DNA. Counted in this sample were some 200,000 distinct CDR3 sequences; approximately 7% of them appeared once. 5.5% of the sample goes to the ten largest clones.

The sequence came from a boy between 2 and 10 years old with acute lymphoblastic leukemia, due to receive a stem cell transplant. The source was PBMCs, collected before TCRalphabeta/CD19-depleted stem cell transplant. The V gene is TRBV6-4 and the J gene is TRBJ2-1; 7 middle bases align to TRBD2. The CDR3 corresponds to CASSPGLGAPGEQFF. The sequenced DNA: TGTGCCAGCAGTCCCGGACTAGGGGCCCCGGGGGAGCAGTTCTTC.